Below are 23 T cell receptor beta chains sequenced from a single sample in a study of cytomegalovirus exposure and HLA in healthy donors. PCR used 60 Vbeta primers and 13 Jbeta primers. The assay was immunoSEQ multiplex PCR, and TCRdb's table has in-frame clones only and misses some. The table includes about 200,000 clones, almost 80% detected once. The sample was PBMCs. The source is a male donor in good health and CMV-seronegative.

This chain connects TRBV5-8 to TRBJ2-3; 7 nucleotides agree with TRBD2. The CDR3 covers 14 residues. V lost 2 bases to trimming and J lost 4 bases; unmatched junction nucleotides: 4. Germline V CDR1 and CDR2: SGHTS, YDEGEE. CDR3 region: CASSFGGGADTQYF. The CDR3 coding sequence is TGTGCCAGCAGCTTCGGGGGAGGGGCAGATACGCAGTATTTT.

The gene calls are TRBV19 and TRBJ2-7; TRBD1 aligns across 9 bases. This CDR3 spans 14 amino acids. Trimming took 6 bases from V and 6 from J; bases not matched to a gene: 9. Per germline, CDR1 LNHDA and CDR2 SQIVND (reference sequence). In DNA, the CDR3 is TGTGCCAGTAGCCAACAGGGGGCGCCCATCGAGCAGTACTTC. Its protein product is CASSQQGAPIEQYF.

The V gene is TRBV18, the J gene TRBJ1-4; 12 bases fit TRBD1. The V gene end was trimmed by 3 bases and the J gene end by 5 bases; junction bases not matched to a gene: 10. The CDR3 spans 18 residues. CDR1 KGHSH and CDR2 LQKENI come from the germline V gene. The CDR3 is CASSPLRGQGAINEKLFF. CDR3 DNA sequence: TGTGCCAGCTCACCCCTGAGGGGACAGGGGGCCATAAATGAAAAACTGTTTTTT. Full variable domain (missing parts from reference TRBV18 and TRBJ1-4): NAGVMQNPRHLVRRRGQEARLRCSPMKGHSHVYWYRQLPEEGLKFMVYLQKENIIDESGMPKERFSAEFPKEGPSILRIQQVVRGDSAAYFCASSPLRGQGAINEKLFFGSGTQLSVL.

The CDR3 reads CSVTQGTEQFF. DNA of the CDR3: TGCAGCGTTACTCAGGGAACGGAGCAGTTCTTC. The gene calls are TRBV29-1 and TRBJ2-1; D possibly corresponds to TRBD1 (5 bases). The germline V gene encodes CDR1 SQVTM and CDR2 ANQGSEA. The CDR3 has 11 amino acids. V was clipped by 5 bases and J by 10 bases, with 12 bases between them.

The chain couples TRBV4-1 to TRBJ2-7; the match to TRBD2 covers 11 bases. The CDR3 totals 16 residues. The ends lost 1 base at V and 3 bases at J; junction bases unmatched: 5. The germline gives CDR1 MGHRA, CDR2 YSYEKL. CDR3 protein: CASSQVTSGSLYEQYF. In DNA form, the CDR3 reads TGCGCCAGCAGCCAAGTAACTAGCGGGAGCCTCTACGAGCAGTACTTC.

There are a few counts of this clone. A junction end diverges from the germline sequence, so it may reflect a read error. The CDR3, as DNA: TGTGCCAGCTCCGGGACAGGGAATTTACCCCTCCACTTT. It is translated as CASSGTGNLPLHF. The chain employs TRBV27 and TRBJ1-6, with 9 bases matching TRBD1. Germline V gene lookup returns CDR1 MNHEY and CDR2 SMNVEV (reference sequence). CDR3 length: 13 amino acids.

This clone has only a few counts. The chain links TRBV2 to TRBJ1-1, with 7 bases aligning to TRBD1. The CDR3 totals 13 residues. V lost 4 bases, J lost 4 bases, and 3 bases stayed unmatched. Looked up from germline, CDR1 is SNHLY and CDR2 is FYNNEI. Here the CDR3 reads CASSVQGGTEAFF. CDR3 nucleotides: TGTGCCAGCAGTGTCCAGGGGGGCACTGAAGCTTTCTTT.

V gene TRBV11-3 combines with J gene TRBJ2-3, with TRBD2 identical over 8 bases. Germline lookup yields CDR1 SGHNT and CDR2 YENEEA. The CDR3 covers 15 residues. V was clipped by 2 bases and J by 4 bases; unmatched bases: 5. The chain's CDR3 is CASSLRAGGADTQYF. CDR3 in DNA: TGTGCCAGCAGCTTACGCGCGGGAGGCGCAGATACGCAGTATTTT.

The V and J genes are TRBV6-1 and TRBJ2-5; 8 bases fit TRBD2. Near its end, the DNA agrees better with TRBJ2-7, so the J call may be wrong. Germline CDR1 reads MNHNS; CDR2 reads SASEGT. The CDR3 runs to 15 residues. This CDR3 is CASSEGWGLGYEQYF. CDR3 coding DNA: TGTGCCAGCAGTGAAGGGTGGGGACTAGGGTACGAGCAGTACTTC.

The chain recombines TRBV10-3 with TRBJ2-5, with 8 bases lining up with TRBD1. This CDR3 comprises 14 residues. The V gene end was trimmed by 6 bases and the J gene end by 5 bases; junction bases not matched to a gene: 8. Germline assignment: CDR1 ENHRY and CDR2 SYGVKD. For the CDR3, the DNA is TGTGCCATCAGATCCGGGACAGGACCCGAGACCCAGTACTTC. Translated: CAIRSGTGPETQYF.

This clone was counted a few times. This chain joins TRBV18 and TRBJ2-7; TRBD2 matches 8 bases. This CDR3 has 13 residues. CDR1 is KGHSH, CDR2 LQKENI, per germline. V trimming: 8 bases; J trimming: 2 bases; junction bases outside the gene matches: 5. This CDR3 is CASTPGLAYEQYF. The CDR3, as DNA: TGTGCCAGCACCCCGGGACTAGCCTACGAGCAGTACTTC.

This clone was seen only once. The V and J genes are TRBV9 and TRBJ2-2, with 8 bases that match TRBD1. Per germline, CDR1 SGDLS and CDR2 YYNGEE. The CDR3 has 15 amino acids. The J segment lost 4 bases and the V segment lost 5 bases, leaving 7 bases of the junction unmatched. This CDR3 is CASRADRVGTGELFF. In nucleotides, the CDR3 is TGTGCCAGCAGGGCGGACAGGGTAGGCACCGGGGAGCTGTTTTTT. Complete variable domain (other parts from reference TRBV9 and TRBJ2-2): DSGVTQTPKHLITATGQRVTLRCSPRSGDLSVYWYQQSLDQGLQFLIQYYNGEERAKGNILERFSAQQFPDLHSELNLSSLELGDSALYFCASRADRVGTGELFFGEGSRLTVL.

V gene TRBV10-3 combines with J gene TRBJ2-3; D is possibly TRBD2 (6 bases). Germline V gene data show CDR1 as ENHRY and CDR2 as SYGVKD. The CDR3 runs to 16 residues. Between the trimmed V and J ends, which lost 6 bases and 0 bases, there was a span of 16 bases. CDR3 sequence: CAISDLSGASTDTQYF. DNA for the CDR3: TGTGCCATCAGCGATCTTAGCGGAGCTAGCACAGATACGCAGTATTTT.

The V gene is TRBV6-5, the J gene TRBJ1-6; possibly TRBD1 for D (6 bases). Germline CDR1 MNHEY, CDR2 SVGAGI. The CDR3 length is 15 residues. The V gene lost 6 bases and the J gene lost 6 bases, with 15 bases spanning the gap. The CDR3 sequence: CASRLTGSGNSPLHF. CDR3 DNA: TGTGCCAGCAGGCTAACAGGGTCCGGTAATTCACCCCTCCACTTT.

This clone was observed a handful of times. The gene calls are TRBV28 and TRBJ2-1, with D hard to call. Germline CDR1 and CDR2: MDHEN and SYDVKM. V shed 6 bases and J shed 4 bases, with 10 bases lying between them. The CDR3 sequence is 13 residues long. The CDR3 DNA sequence: TGTGCCAGCAGCCCCGACACATACAATGAGCAGTTCTTC. It translates to CASSPDTYNEQFF.

V and J are TRBV15 and TRBJ2-5; TRBD2 agrees at 7 bases. Trimming took 3 bases from V and 3 from J; bases not matched to a gene: 4. CDR1 is LNHNV and CDR2 is YYDKDF in the germline V gene (reference sequence). CDR3 size: 14 residues. In nucleotides, the CDR3 is TGTGCCACCAGCAGGGGGGGGACGGAAGAGACCCAGTACTTC. Protein product: CATSRGGTEETQYF.

The chain's CDR3 is CASSEAGQGSYNEQFF. Here the CDR3 DNA reads TGTGCCAGCAGCGAAGCGGGACAGGGCTCCTACAATGAGCAGTTCTTC. The chain carries TRBV21-1 and TRBJ2-1; the table's TRBD1 call for D was not verified on the DNA. TRBV21-1 represents a pseudogene. This CDR3 is 16 amino acids long.

The chain combines TRBV27 with TRBJ2-4; D unresolved. The CDR3 spans 14 residues. V was pared by 5 bases and J by 0 bases, with 8 bases between. Germline CDR1 MNHEY, CDR2 SMNVEV (reference sequence). CDR3 sequence: CASSKSGAKNIQYF. In nucleotides, the CDR3 is TGTGCCAGCAGTAAATCCGGAGCCAAAAACATTCAGTACTTC.

This rearrangement joins TRBV28 to TRBJ2-5; 8 bases map to TRBD2. After removal of 5 bases from V and 4 bases from J, the junction contained 9 bases not matched to a gene. CDR1 and CDR2 (germline): MDHEN, SYDVKM. This CDR3 contains 15 residues. The CDR3, as DNA: TGTGCCAGCAGTCCCCCGGGGGGGGAGGCAGAGACCCAGTACTTC. It encodes CASSPPGGEAETQYF. Full variable domain (missing parts from reference TRBV28 and TRBJ2-5): DVKVTQSSRYLVKRTGEKVFLECVQDMDHENMFWYRQDPGLGLRLIYFSYDVKMKEKGDIPEGYSVSREKKERFSLILESASTNQTSMYLCASSPPGGEAETQYFGPGTRLLVL.

The J gene is TRBJ1-4, the V gene TRBV4-1; 9 nucleotides match TRBD1. The V gene end was trimmed by 0 bases and the J gene end by 12 bases; junction bases not matched to a gene: 8. The CDR3 contains 15 residues. Germline V lookup: CDR1 MGHRA, CDR2 YSYEKL. CDR3 loop: CASSQEGTGRGQLFF. CDR3 DNA sequence: TGCGCCAGCAGCCAAGAGGGGACAGGGAGGGGACAACTGTTTTTT.

This clone was observed once. The genes are TRBV9 and TRBJ1-2; D call uncertain. CDR1 is SGDLS and CDR2 is YYNGEE in the germline V gene. Trimming stripped 0 bases from V and 4 bases from J, with 4 bases between. The CDR3 loop spans 12 amino acids. CDR3 coding DNA: TGTGCCAGCAGCGTAGCGTTCTATGGCTACACCTTC. Translation: CASSVAFYGYTF.

The chain links TRBV6-5 to TRBJ1-1; unclear D gene. Germline V gene sequence: CDR1 MNHEY, CDR2 SVGAGI. This CDR3 has 13 amino acids. Trimming took off 2 bases at V and 4 bases at J, with 8 bases between the two ends. CDR3 residues: CASSYEGITEAFF. The CDR3 DNA follows: TGTGCCAGCAGTTACGAGGGTATCACTGAAGCTTTCTTT.

The chain is built from TRBV5-1 and TRBJ2-5; D might be TRBD2 (5 bases). The CDR3 has 15 residues. The germline V gene encodes CDR1 SGHRS and CDR2 YFSETQ. Trimming cost V 4 bases and J 5 bases, with 18 bases left between them. Here the CDR3 reads CASSLRPDLVETQYF. The DNA for the CDR3 is TGCGCCAGCAGCCTGCGTCCGGACTTAGTGGAGACCCAGTACTTC.